A single sample gave rise to the 5 T cell receptor beta chains below, sequenced in a study of T cells in Graves' hyperthyroidism and ophthalmopathy. What was amplified from RNA transcripts were TCR beta CDR3 regions. The HTBI primer set was used in a first-round RT-PCR of the TCR CDR3. TCRdb reprocessed the multiplex PCR reads with MiXCR, giving one entry per CDR3 protein. The sample lists roughly 500,000 distinct CDR3 sequences, roughly 45% occurring once. The source material was peripheral blood or thyroid tissue (not recorded which). The origin of the receptors is an adult woman with Graves' disease, either hyperthyroidism or ophthalmopathy (not recorded which).

This clonotype has a count of ten or more. The J gene is TRBJ2-2, the V gene TRBV7-2, with D perhaps matching TRBD1 (5 bases). With 5 bases removed from V and 8 bases from J, the gap between germline ends came to 9 bases. This CDR3 region has 12 residues. Germline V gene lookup returns CDR1 SGHTA and CDR2 FQGNSA. The CDR3 nucleotides are TGTGCCAGCAGCGTGTACAGGGGGGAGCTGTTTTTT. Its protein product is CASSVYRGELFF.

The V gene is TRBV15, the J gene TRBJ1-5; possible D gene TRBD1, 5 bases. V shed 0 bases and J shed 2 bases, with 8 bases lying between them. The length of the CDR3 is 15 residues. CDR1 and CDR2 from the germline V gene are LNHNV and YYDKDF (reference sequence). The CDR3 nucleotides are TGTGCCACCAGCAGAGAGGGGGTGGGCAATCAGCCCCAGCATTTT. Its protein product is CATSREGVGNQPQHF.

This clonotype has at least ten counts. CDR3 sequence reads: CASSLQDNQPQHF. CDR3 in DNA: TGTGCCAGCAGCTTACAGGACAATCAGCCCCAGCATTTT. The chain links TRBV11-2 to TRBJ1-5; D unclear. Trimming removed 2 bases from V and 3 bases from J, with 5 bases in between. The CDR3 is 13 amino acids. Germline-derived CDR1 and CDR2 are SGHAT and FQNNGV.

The chain has TRBV9 and TRBJ2-7, with 8 bases matching TRBD2. Germline lookup yields CDR1 SGDLS and CDR2 YYNGEE. The CDR3 totals 15 residues. V was clipped by 4 bases and J by 3 bases; unmatched bases: 9. In DNA form, the CDR3 reads TGTGCCAGCAGCCCCACGGGGGGGGCCCACTACGAGCAGTACTTC. It yields the protein CASSPTGGAHYEQYF.

This clonotype was seen ten or more times. The rearrangement uses TRBV20-1 and TRBJ1-1, with 7 bases that match TRBD1. CDR3 size: 16 residues. V lost 3 bases to trimming and J lost 2 bases; unmatched junction nucleotides: 12. Germline CDR1 is DFQATT and CDR2 is SNEGSKA (reference sequence). The CDR3 coding sequence is TGCAGTGCTAGGGAAGGGGGCGGGTTCGGAAACACTGAAGCTTTCTTT. As protein: CSAREGGGFGNTEAFF.